This TCR beta chain was sequenced during a study of identifying expanded T cells in peripheral blood. General study findings and limits: Across healthy donors, higher total template counts meant significantly greater approximately 2-week count variance.

Germline V gives CDR1 WNHNN, CDR2 SYGVQD (reference sequence). J was trimmed by 7 bases and V by 4 bases; bases with no gene match: 11. The CDR3 runs 16 residues. This table comes from immunoSEQ multiplex PCR, and its TCRdb copy is limited to in-frame clones, with some not included. Among under 110,000 clones listed, roughly 87% were seen once. About this clone itself: The antigen is not known.

The sequenced sample was blood. V usage is TRBV10-1 and J usage is TRBJ2-1; 9 bases map to TRBD1. This receptor was taken from a person aged 18 to 75 in good health. Written as DNA, the CDR3 is TGCGCCAGCAGTGGTAGCCCCGGGACAGGGTTGAATGAGCAGTTCTTC. Translated, it gives CASSGSPGTGLNEQFF.